This is a list of T cell receptor beta chains from one sample in a study of blood T cell repertoires in COVID-19. The protocol was immunoSEQ multiplex PCR, while the TCRdb copy is restricted to in-frame clones and leaves out a portion. There are approximately 250,000 clones in the sample; about 88% occur only once, and roughly 5% lies in the top ten. Sequencing input: peripheral blood. The receptors were gathered from a woman aged 60-75 years with COVID-19, enrolled during active disease. Both conserved end residues are part of each CDR3. The D gene is left open where the match is weak. Expanded clones are given a class, and other clones once, few, many or no size at all.

v_gene,j_gene,abundance,d_gene,CDR3aa,CDR3nt
TRBV10-3,TRBJ2-1,NA,TRBD2,CAISSTSGTSNEQFF,TGTGCCATCAGTAGTACTAGCGGGACTAGTAATGAGCAGTTCTTC
TRBV11-2,TRBJ2-5,few,TRBD2,CASSPSGTGRRETQYF,TGTGCCAGCAGCCCATCCGGGACCGGGAGGAGAGAGACCCAGTACTTC
TRBV2,TRBJ2-1,NA,TRBD2,CAREGAGGSYNEQFF,TGTGCCAGGGAAGGTGCGGGAGGGTCCTACAATGAGCAGTTCTTC
TRBV9,TRBJ2-7,NA,TRBD2,CASSFSGTPSYEQYF,TGTGCCAGCAGCTTTAGCGGGACCCCCTCCTACGAGCAGTACTTC
TRBV5-1,TRBJ2-3,once,NA,CASSFDSPGTDTQYF,TGCGCCAGCAGCTTCGACTCCCCGGGCACAGATACGCAGTATTTT
TRBV3-1/TRBV3-2,TRBJ2-3,NA,NA,CASSRQGTPRYF,TGTGCCAGCAGCCGCCAGGGGACGCCCCGGTATTTT
TRBV28,TRBJ1-2,NA,NA,CASCDSQHYGYTF,TGTGCCAGCTGCGACAGTCAGCACTATGGCTACACCTTC
TRBV9,TRBJ2-2,NA,TRBD2,CASSVAPTSGRDTGELFF,TGTGCCAGCAGCGTAGCCCCGACTAGCGGGAGGGACACCGGGGAGCTGTTTTTT
TRBV11-2,TRBJ1-5,NA,NA,CASSANREPQHF,TGTGCCAGCAGCGCCAACAGGGAGCCCCAGCATTTT
TRBV28,TRBJ1-4,NA,NA,CASTPDREKLFF,TGTGCCAGCACCCCCGACAGGGAAAAACTGTTTTTT
TRBV5-1,TRBJ1-1,NA,NA,CASSVQGRDTEAFF,TGCGCCAGCAGCGTACAGGGTAGGGACACTGAAGCTTTCTTT
TRBV28,TRBJ1-1,NA,NA,CASSPTMAGVTEAFF,TGTGCCAGCAGTCCAACCATGGCGGGGGTCACTGAAGCTTTCTTT
TRBV10-3,TRBJ2-6,NA,NA,CAISDGLSGANVLTF,TGTGCCATCAGTGACGGTCTTTCTGGGGCCAACGTCCTGACTTTC
TRBV28,TRBJ1-3,NA,TRBD1,CASSGDDRAGGNTIYF,TGTGCCAGCAGTGGAGATGACAGGGCGGGTGGAAACACCATATATTTT
TRBV7-9,TRBJ2-5,NA,TRBD2,CASSLGLADQETQYF,TGTGCCAGCAGCTTAGGGCTAGCGGATCAAGAGACCCAGTACTTC
TRBV28,TRBJ2-7,NA,NA,CASQTDLPYEQYF,TGTGCCAGCCAGACGGACTTACCCTACGAGCAGTACTTC
TRBV28,TRBJ1-5,few,TRBD1,CASSHQGGGYSNQPQHF,TGTGCCAGCAGCCACCAAGGAGGGGGCTATAGCAATCAGCCCCAGCATTTT
TRBV4-2,TRBJ2-3,once,TRBD2,CASSQDDGGGDTQYF,TGTGCCAGCAGCCAAGATGACGGGGGGGGAGATACGCAGTATTTT
TRBV7-3,TRBJ1-1,once,TRBD1,CASSPNDRGTEAFF,TGTGCCAGCAGCCCAAATGACAGGGGCACTGAAGCTTTCTTT
TRBV6-6,TRBJ1-2,NA,NA,CASSPGRTYGYTF,TGTGCCAGCAGTCCCGGGAGGACTTATGGCTACACCTTC
TRBV28,TRBJ1-4,NA,TRBD1,CASSTTGWGEKLFF,TGTGCCAGCAGCACGACAGGGTGGGGTGAAAAACTGTTTTTT
TRBV29-1,TRBJ2-7,NA,TRBD1,CSVGGQGTYEQYF,TGCAGCGTTGGGGGACAGGGTACCTACGAGCAGTACTTC
TRBV28,TRBJ1-3,NA,TRBD1,CASSLWDRGGGNTIYF,TGTGCCAGCAGTTTATGGGACAGGGGGGGTGGAAACACCATATATTTT
TRBV11-3,TRBJ2-5,NA,TRBD1,CASSLRQGKETQYF,TGTGCCAGCAGCCTGCGACAGGGCAAAGAGACCCAGTACTTC
TRBV7-8,TRBJ2-2,NA,TRBD1,CASSLAPATGDTGELFF,TGTGCCAGCAGCTTAGCGCCGGCGACAGGGGACACCGGGGAGCTGTTTTTT
TRBV6-6,TRBJ1-4,NA,NA,CASRQGGTNEKLFF,TGTGCCAGCAGGCAGGGTGGAACTAATGAAAAACTGTTTTTT
TRBV6-2/TRBV6-3,TRBJ2-5,NA,TRBD2,CASSPGTSGYQETQYF,TGTGCCAGCAGCCCCGGGACTAGCGGATACCAAGAGACCCAGTACTTC
TRBV28,TRBJ2-5,NA,NA,CASSWISGETQYF,TGTGCCAGCAGTTGGATTTCGGGGGAGACCCAGTACTTC
TRBV6-1,TRBJ2-2,NA,NA,CASSGQVGVNTGELFF,TGTGCCAGCAGTGGACAGGTGGGGGTAAACACCGGGGAGCTGTTTTTT
TRBV4-3,TRBJ2-5,NA,NA,CASSPSQTQYF,TGCGCCAGCAGCCCCAGTCAGACCCAGTACTTC
TRBV24-1,TRBJ2-2,once,TRBD2,CATRTSGTGELFF,TGTGCCACCAGGACTAGCGGGACCGGGGAGCTGTTTTTT
TRBV2,TRBJ2-7,NA,TRBD2,CASRGRGHSYEQYF,TGTGCCAGCAGAGGGAGGGGCCACTCCTACGAGCAGTACTTC
TRBV7-9,TRBJ2-7,NA,TRBD1,CASSLGRRQGTYEQYF,TGTGCCAGCAGCTTAGGCCGGCGACAGGGAACCTACGAGCAGTACTTC
TRBV24-1,TRBJ1-2,NA,TRBD1,CATSDLKTGGHYGYTF,TGTGCCACCAGTGATTTGAAGACAGGGGGGCACTATGGCTACACCTTC
TRBV19,TRBJ2-7,NA,TRBD1,CASSTTGGGHEQYF,TGTGCCAGTAGCACGACAGGGGGCGGCCACGAGCAGTACTTC
TRBV27,TRBJ1-2,NA,NA,CASSSTGRVGYTF,TGTGCCAGCAGCTCGACAGGCCGGGTCGGCTACACCTTC
TRBV9,TRBJ2-1,NA,TRBD2,CASSVAPTSGYNEQFF,TGTGCCAGCAGCGTAGCACCCACTAGCGGATACAATGAGCAGTTCTTC
TRBV27,TRBJ1-4,NA,NA,CASSLWRGNEKLFF,TGTGCCAGCAGTTTATGGCGGGGAAATGAAAAACTGTTTTTT
TRBV5-5,TRBJ2-7,NA,TRBD1,CASSTRQGAYEQYF,TGTGCCAGCAGCACCCGACAGGGAGCCTACGAGCAGTACTTC
TRBV14,TRBJ1-6,NA,NA,CASSQVFEGGNSPLHF,TGTGCCAGCAGCCAAGTTTTCGAGGGTGGGAATTCACCCCTCCACTTT